This is a list of T cell receptor beta chains from one sample in a study of graft-versus-host responses after intestinal transplantation. Their target antigens are unknown. Data came from immunoSEQ multiplex PCR; TCRdb stores just in-frame clones and leaves some out. The sample lists fewer than 120,000 clones; just under 95% were seen once. Sequences were derived from unstimulated CD8+ T cells sorted from spleen or lymph node cells, sampled before intestinal transplant. These receptors were obtained from a human donor who received an intestinal transplant. The CDR3 runs from the conserved cysteine through the conserved F or W.

v_call cdr3_aa
TRBV15 CATSRDGSDTYEQYF
TRBV27 CASSFGSSSYEQYF
TRBV28 CASSSNNRGSYTF
TRBV20-1 CSAPSAHEQFF
TRBV29-1 CSVEDQLADEQFF
TRBV27 CASSLQGHTDTQYF
TRBV11-2 CASSFWTYNKGTNEKLFF
TRBV19 CASKEGFVGHNEQFF
TRBV30 CAWSQSGNQPQHF
TRBV27 CASSLSGGARGDEQFF
TRBV12-5 CASGEGPYNEQFF
TRBV9 CASSVWGTGLNTGELFF
TRBV27 CASSILQGQPQHF
TRBV7-9 CASSLSSYYEQYF
TRBV4-1 CASSQDGANTEAFF
TRBV29-1 CSVEEGFGIPNYGYTF
TRBV30 CAWSAALSTQYF
TRBV6-5 CASSLVAASNQPQHF
TRBV10-1 CASSESRGNTEAFF
TRBV5-1 CASSLVGGATYEQYF
TRBV6-5 CASSYSVRTDTQYF
TRBV27 CASRDRLGEKLFF
TRBV5-8 CASSFGNEQFF
TRBV7-9 CASRPQGSRYGYTF
TRBV10-3 CAISEASGMLTDTQYF
TRBV14 CATPGGRNTGELFF
TRBV6-5 CASSRTSGSRDTQYF
TRBV6-6 CASSYSNHYSNQPQHF
TRBV9 CASTSREPNTGELFF
TRBV9 CASSALGGSSYNEQFF
TRBV13 CASSTRTGSEDEQFF
TRBV4-1 CASSQAGGLSYEQYF
TRBV4-2 CASGEGLVEQYF
TRBV11-3 CASSLRGRDTEAFF
TRBV2 CASRNPGQGSEQYF
TRBV7-9 CASSNGQVNQPQHF
TRBV13 CASSFRLAGEGPHEQYF
TRBV19 CASSSTSYNEQFF
TRBV6-1 CASSVSDRDDYNEQFF
TRBV4-1 CASSQAGGGMNTEAFF
TRBV7-3 CASSLSGGDYEQYF
TRBV2 CASSQVAGTNTEAFF
TRBV15 CATSRDGTGRDQPQHF
TRBV13 CASSPRLAGTQETQYF
TRBV6-5 CASSYGGGGSYEQYF
TRBV7-9 CASSFATLGSGNTIYF
TRBV6-5 CASSYIGGTEAFF
TRBV28 CASRLTSGGLIEQFF
TRBV6-1 CASSEEGRRAFF
TRBV29-1 CSVEENDQPQHF
TRBV5-4 CASSETYNEQFF
TRBV6-1 CASTGGRLYEQYF
TRBV21-1 CASRYWDRVDTQYF
TRBV28 CASSFLAVYNEQFF
TRBV6-5 CASSVFRAYEQYF
TRBV19 CASAERWDRGPSEQFF
TRBV11-2 CASSPMVRANEQFF